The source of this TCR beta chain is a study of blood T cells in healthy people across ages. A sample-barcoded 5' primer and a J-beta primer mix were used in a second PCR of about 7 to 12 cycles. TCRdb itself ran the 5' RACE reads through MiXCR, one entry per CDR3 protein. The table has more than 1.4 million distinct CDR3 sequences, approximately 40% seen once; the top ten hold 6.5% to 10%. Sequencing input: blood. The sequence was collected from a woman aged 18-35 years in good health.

CDR3 nucleotide sequence: TGTGCCAGCAGCTTAGCGGGACTAGTAGGAAATGAGCAGTTCTTC. Protein: CASSLAGLVGNEQFF. The rearrangement joins TRBV7-9 to TRBJ2-1; 8 nucleotides line up with TRBD2. Germline CDR1 and CDR2: SEHNR and FQNEAQ (reference sequence). This CDR3 is built from 15 residues. Trimming took 0 bases from V and 7 from J; bases not matched to a gene: 5.